The 27 T cell receptor beta chains below all came from one sample that was sequenced in a study of CD8 T cells in ankylosing spondylitis. MiXCR was run by TCRdb on the 5' RACE reads, yielding one entry per CDR3 protein. The sample lists more than 30,000 distinct CDR3 sequences, 11% occurring once. The sequenced sample consisted of synovial fluid, either unsorted or a sorted T cell fraction (not recorded which). All receptors come from a male donor with ankylosing spondylitis.

The chain has TRBV4-3 and TRBJ2-7; possible D gene TRBD2, 5 bases. Trimming took 6 bases from V and 3 from J, leaving 12 bases between them. This CDR3 comprises 13 residues. Germline lookup yields CDR1 LGHNA and CDR2 YSLEER. The CDR3 sequence: CASRISGVYEQYF. The CDR3 DNA follows: TGCGCCAGCAGGATCTCCGGGGTCTACGAGCAGTACTTC.

The V call is TRBV12-3 or TRBV12-4, the J call TRBJ1-1, with D perhaps TRBD1 (5 bases). Trimming removed 5 bases at V and 13 bases at J, with 14 bases between. CDR3 length equals 11 residues. This CDR3 is CASSAGPRDFF. CDR3 DNA sequence: TGTGCCAGCAGTGCCGGGCCCAGGGATTTCTTT.

This clonotype has only a few counts. The chain combines TRBV5-1 with TRBJ2-1; 7 positions agree with TRBD1. Germline CDR1 SGHRS, CDR2 YFSETQ. The CDR3 runs to 15 residues. The junction had 6 bases not matched to a gene; V was cut back by 0 bases and J by 6 bases. The CDR3 DNA reads as TGCGCCAGCAGCTTGGCCCCGGGACAGCTCAATGAGCAGTTCTTC. It specifies CASSLAPGQLNEQFF.

The rearrangement joins TRBV18 to TRBJ2-1; D possibly corresponds to TRBD2 (5 bases). Trimming pared 0 bases from V and 6 bases from J, leaving 12 bases between. CDR3 size: 15 residues. The germline CDR1 and CDR2 sequences are KGHSH and LQKENI. The CDR3 DNA reads as TGTGCCAGCTCACCACCCGGACTCTCCCTCAATGAGCAGTTCTTC. Amino acid sequence: CASSPPGLSLNEQFF.

The gene calls are TRBV7-2 and TRBJ2-7; a weak D match, TRBD2 (5 bases). Trimming cost V 3 bases and J 3 bases, with 12 bases left between them. The CDR3 sequence is 14 residues long. Germline CDR1 and CDR2: SGHTA and FQGNSA. The CDR3 coding sequence is TGTGCCAGCAGCTTTGGGGAGTACGGCTACGAGCAGTACTTC. Translation gives CASSFGEYGYEQYF.

This clonotype was picked up many times. The chain uses TRBV12-3 or TRBV12-4 and TRBJ1-2; 7 nucleotides agree with TRBD1. The V segment lost 0 bases and the J segment 8 bases; nucleotides outside the gene matches: 12. The CDR3 has 16 residues. CDR3 bases: TGTGCCAGCAGTTTAGCCCTCTCAACAGGGGACGGGGGCTACACCTTC. This sequence encodes CASSLALSTGDGGYTF.

This clonotype was detected many times. V gene TRBV19 combines with J gene TRBJ2-1, with a possible D match to TRBD2 (6 bases). CDR3 length equals 15 residues. Germline V CDR1 and CDR2: LNHDA, SQIVND (reference sequence). V shed 0 bases and J shed 6 bases, with 12 bases lying between them. CDR3 bases: TGTGCCAGTAGTATAGATTCTAGCGCGATCAATGAGCAGTTCTTC. It yields the protein CASSIDSSAINEQFF. Looking up the rest from reference TRBV19 and TRBJ2-1 gives the full variable domain: DGGITQSPKYLFRKEGQNVTLSCEQNLNHDAMYWYRQDPGQGLRLIYYSQIVNDFQKGDIAEGYSVSREKKESFPLTVTSAQKNPTAFYLCASSIDSSAINEQFFGPGTRLTVL.

This clonotype appeared many times. CDR3 sequence (DNA): TGTGCCACGGGAGACCTGGAGCAGTACTTC. Translating it yields CATGDLEQYF. The chain combines TRBV6-2 or TRBV6-3 with TRBJ2-7; D perhaps matches TRBD2 (6 bases). The CDR3 length is 10 residues. Trimming cost V 10 bases and J 7 bases, with 11 bases left between them. Germline V gene sequence: CDR1 MNHEY, CDR2 SVGEGT.

This clonotype has ten or more counts. This sequence joins TRBV10-3 and TRBJ2-1; 7 bases line up with TRBD1. Trimming removed 10 bases from V and 8 bases from J; junction bases left unmatched: 11. Germline V gives CDR1 ENHRY, CDR2 SYGVKD. The CDR3 loop spans 13 amino acids. The CDR3 DNA follows: TGTGCCACCGGGACAGACTACCGGGATGAGCAGTTCTTC. It codes for CATGTDYRDEQFF.

The chain uses TRBV9 and TRBJ2-1; D is perhaps TRBD2 (6 bases). The length of the CDR3 is 16 residues. V lost 0 bases and J lost 3, with 13 bases in between. CDR1 is SGDLS, CDR2 YYNGEE, per germline. CDR3 sequence: CASSVGMGGVYNEQFF. The CDR3, as DNA: TGTGCCAGCAGCGTAGGGATGGGGGGAGTCTACAATGAGCAGTTCTTC.

V is TRBV19 and J is TRBJ1-2, with D uncertain. With 5 bases removed from V and 4 bases from J, the gap between germline ends came to 17 bases. The germline gives CDR1 LNHDA, CDR2 SQIVND (reference sequence). The CDR3 length is 15 residues. The CDR3 sequence: CASSPRLGLSYGYTF. Here the CDR3 DNA reads TGTGCCAGTAGTCCCCGACTGGGCCTTTCCTATGGCTACACCTTC. Combining the CDR3 with reference TRBV19 and TRBJ1-2 gives the whole variable domain DGGITQSPKYLFRKEGQNVTLSCEQNLNHDAMYWYRQDPGQGLRLIYYSQIVNDFQKGDIAEGYSVSREKKESFPLTVTSAQKNPTAFYLCASSPRLGLSYGYTFGSGTRLTVV.

The chain links TRBV28 to TRBJ2-7, with D possibly matching TRBD2 (5 bases). V was trimmed by 4 bases and J by 6 bases, leaving 19 bases between them. The CDR3 extends over 15 amino acids. CDR1 and CDR2 from the germline V gene are MDHEN and SYDVKM. For the CDR3, the DNA is TGTGCCAGCAGTTACCCACTGGCTAGCCCAGGCGAGCAGTACTTC. This encodes CASSYPLASPGEQYF.

Many counts were recorded for this clonotype. This chain links TRBV7-3 with TRBJ2-1; no definite D call. The V end was cut by 3 bases, the J end by 8 bases, with 17 bases between. The germline V gene has CDR1 SGHTA and CDR2 FQGTGA. The CDR3 runs to 15 residues. The CDR3 reads CASSLTKAFFDEQFF. For the CDR3, the DNA is TGTGCCAGCAGCTTGACAAAGGCTTTTTTCGATGAGCAGTTCTTC.

This clonotype is classed as large. The rearrangement links TRBV7-9 to TRBJ2-7; 7 bases fit TRBD1. The V gene's germline CDR1 is SEHNR and CDR2 FQNEAQ (reference sequence). The CDR3 is 15 amino acids. V gave up 4 bases and J gave up 7 bases; unmatched junction bases: 13. The CDR3 DNA reads TGTGCCAGCAGCTCCACAGGGGCCACCAATGGGGAGCAGTACTTC. Protein: CASSSTGATNGEQYF.

This clonotype was detected only a few times. The rearrangement links TRBV2 to TRBJ1-4, with a possible D match to TRBD1 (5 bases). Germline CDR1 reads SNHLY; CDR2 reads FYNNEI. Trimming took off 10 bases at V and 8 bases at J, with 23 bases between the two ends. The CDR3 sequence is 15 residues long. The CDR3 is CAIPYSDGRDEKLFF. The CDR3 DNA is TGTGCCATCCCCTATTCGGACGGCCGGGACGAAAAACTGTTTTTT.

V gene TRBV19 combines with J gene TRBJ2-1, with D perhaps TRBD1 or TRBD2 (6 bases each). CDR3 length: 15 residues. Trimming took off 7 bases at V and 1 base at J, with 14 bases between the two ends. From germline, CDR1 is LNHDA and CDR2 SQIVND (reference sequence). CDR3: CASTEGTRSYNEQFF. CDR3 DNA: TGTGCCAGTACGGAGGGGACAAGGTCCTACAATGAGCAGTTCTTC.

This clonotype was recorded many times. The CDR3 region has the DNA TGTGCCAGCAGCCCATGGACTAGCGGCTACAATGAGCAGTTCTTC. It yields the protein CASSPWTSGYNEQFF. The J gene is TRBJ2-1, the V gene TRBV7-2; 10 bases match TRBD2. Germline values: CDR1 SGHTA, CDR2 FQGNSA. CDR3 size: 15 residues. The V gene end was trimmed by 5 bases and the J gene end by 3 bases; junction bases not matched to a gene: 4.

The chain links TRBV20-1 to TRBJ1-3; D remains unclear. The CDR3 consists of 15 residues. Trimming left V 0 bases short and J 0 bases short, with 9 bases between. From germline, CDR1 is DFQATT and CDR2 SNEGSKA (reference sequence). The CDR3 nucleotides read TGCAGTGCTAGAGATCGGCGGAGCTCTGGAAACACCATATATTTT. Translated, it gives CSARDRRSSGNTIYF.

The chain joins TRBV28 to TRBJ1-3; D is uncertain. V shed 7 bases and J shed 3 bases, with 19 bases lying between them. The CDR3 is 16 amino acids. The germline gives CDR1 MDHEN, CDR2 SYDVKM. The CDR3 DNA sequence: TGTGCCAGCACCTTGGGTGGATCTTCGAGTGGAAACACCATATATTTT. This codes for CASTLGGSSSGNTIYF.

The table lists this clonotype with many counts. The chain carries TRBV28 and TRBJ1-1; tentative D call: TRBD1 (6 bases). V lost 7 bases and J lost 2, with 17 bases in between. Germline assignment: CDR1 MDHEN and CDR2 SYDVKM. There are 15 residues in the CDR3. CDR3 coding DNA: TGTGCCAGCATCGGCAGCGCAGGGGCTAACACTGAAGCTTTCTTT. It encodes CASIGSAGANTEAFF.

This clonotype was detected ten times or more. The V call is TRBV7-9, the J call TRBJ2-1; the D gene is possibly TRBD1 (6 bases). Between the trimmed V and J ends, which lost 4 bases and 1 base, there was a span of 8 bases. Germline V gene lookup returns CDR1 SEHNR and CDR2 FQNEAQ (reference sequence). The CDR3 covers 14 residues. The CDR3, as DNA: TGTGCCAGCAGCTCCGGACAGTCCTACAATGAGCAGTTCTTC. This codes for CASSSGQSYNEQFF.

This clonotype showed up just a few times. The J gene is TRBJ2-3, the V gene TRBV6-5; 9 positions agree with TRBD1. This CDR3 has 15 residues. Trimming took 7 bases from V and 1 from J; bases not matched to a gene: 6. The germline CDR1 and CDR2 sequences are MNHEY and SVGAGI. The CDR3 here is CASTYTGGGTDTQYF. CDR3 DNA: TGTGCCAGCACTTATACAGGGGGCGGCACAGATACGCAGTATTTT.

This clonotype occurred once. This chain connects TRBV27 to TRBJ2-3; D is perhaps TRBD2 (6 bases). Germline CDR1 is MNHEY and CDR2 is SMNVEV (reference sequence). The CDR3 runs 13 residues. Trimming removed 8 bases at V and 1 base at J, with 10 bases between. For the CDR3, the DNA is TGTGCCAGCCAAAGGGAGGGCACAGATACGCAGTATTTT. Amino acid sequence: CASQREGTDTQYF.

This clonotype was picked up many times. V and J are TRBV28 and TRBJ2-7; 7 bases agree with TRBD1. The CDR3 has 14 amino acids. The V and J ends lost 5 bases and 4 bases, in that order; junction bases with no gene match: 8. Germline CDR1 is MDHEN and CDR2 is SYDVKM. This CDR3 is CASSPQGNSYEQYF. The CDR3 nucleotides are TGTGCCAGCAGTCCACAGGGGAATAGTTACGAGCAGTACTTC.

This clonotype was seen more than once but under ten times. The V call is TRBV13, the J call TRBJ1-2; TRBD1 matches 9 bases. The CDR3 runs 15 residues. V gave up 4 bases and J gave up 8 bases; unmatched junction bases: 11. Germline CDR1 PRHDT, CDR2 FYEKMQ (reference sequence). CDR3 DNA sequence: TGTGCCAGCAGCTCCCTCGGGACAGGGAAGTTCGGCTACACCTTC. It encodes CASSSLGTGKFGYTF.

This clonotype has just a few counts. The rearrangement links TRBV7-8 to TRBJ2-7; TRBD1 aligns across 7 bases. CDR3 size: 15 residues. The junction had 13 bases not matched to a gene; V was cut back by 5 bases and J by 6 bases. Looked up from germline, CDR1 is SGHVS and CDR2 is FQNEAQ. CDR3 DNA: TGTGCCAGCAGCGAGAGACAGGGCCCTTCTGGCGAGCAGTACTTC. Residues: CASSERQGPSGEQYF.

In regard to this clonotype: At one of its ends the junction is not consistent with the germline gene, which may arise from a read error. The chain employs TRBV4-2 and TRBJ1-4; D may be TRBD1 (6 bases). Per germline, CDR1 LGHNA and CDR2 YNFKEQ. The CDR3 is 17 amino acids. The CDR3 DNA follows: TGTGCCAGCAGCCAAGAGGGGGCGTCTCAAAAGGGTGAAAAACCGTTTTTT. Protein sequence: CASSQEGASQKGEKPFF.